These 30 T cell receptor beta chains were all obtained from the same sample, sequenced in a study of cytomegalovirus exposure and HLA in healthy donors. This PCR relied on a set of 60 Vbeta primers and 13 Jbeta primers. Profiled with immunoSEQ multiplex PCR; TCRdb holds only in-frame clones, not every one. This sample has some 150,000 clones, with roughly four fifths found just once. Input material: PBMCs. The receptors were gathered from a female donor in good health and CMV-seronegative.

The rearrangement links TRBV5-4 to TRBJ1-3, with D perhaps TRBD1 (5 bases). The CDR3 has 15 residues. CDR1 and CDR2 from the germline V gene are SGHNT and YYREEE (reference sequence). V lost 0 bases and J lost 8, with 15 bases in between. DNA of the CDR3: TGTGCCAGCAGCTTGGCTGGTGGGGCGTCGGACACCATATATTTT. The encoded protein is CASSLAGGASDTIYF.

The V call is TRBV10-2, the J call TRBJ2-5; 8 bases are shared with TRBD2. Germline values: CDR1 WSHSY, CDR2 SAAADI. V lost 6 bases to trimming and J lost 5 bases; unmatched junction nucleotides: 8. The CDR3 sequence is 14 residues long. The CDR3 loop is CASSPAGDGETQYF. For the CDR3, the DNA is TGCGCCAGCAGCCCAGCGGGAGATGGGGAGACCCAGTACTTC.

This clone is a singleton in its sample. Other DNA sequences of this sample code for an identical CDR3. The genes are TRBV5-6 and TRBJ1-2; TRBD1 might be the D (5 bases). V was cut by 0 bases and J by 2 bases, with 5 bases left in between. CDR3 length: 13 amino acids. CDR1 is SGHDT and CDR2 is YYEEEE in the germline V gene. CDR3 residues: CASSLGQNYGYTF. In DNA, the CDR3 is TGTGCCAGCAGCTTGGGACAGAACTATGGCTACACCTTC. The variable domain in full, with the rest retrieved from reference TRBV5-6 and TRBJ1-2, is DAGVTQSPTHLIKTRGQQVTLRCSPKSGHDTVSWYQQALGQGPQFIFQYYEEEERQRGNFPDRFSGHQFPNYSSELNVNALLLGDSALYLCASSLGQNYGYTFGSGTRLTVV.

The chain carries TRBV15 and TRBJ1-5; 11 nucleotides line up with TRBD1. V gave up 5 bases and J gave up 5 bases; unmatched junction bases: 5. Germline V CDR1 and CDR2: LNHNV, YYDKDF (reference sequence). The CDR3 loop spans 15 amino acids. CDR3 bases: TGTGCCACCAGCGGGGACAGGGGGTTCGATCAGCCCCAGCATTTT. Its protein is CATSGDRGFDQPQHF.

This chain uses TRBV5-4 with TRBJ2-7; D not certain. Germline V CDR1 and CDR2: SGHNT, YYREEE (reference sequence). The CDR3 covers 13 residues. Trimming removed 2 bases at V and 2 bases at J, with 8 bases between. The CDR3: CASSFGRTYEQYF. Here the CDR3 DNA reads TGTGCCAGCAGCTTTGGCCGTACCTACGAGCAGTACTTC. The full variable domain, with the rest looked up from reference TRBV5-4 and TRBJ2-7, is ETGVTQSPTHLIKTRGQQVTLRCSSQSGHNTVSWYQQALGQGPQFIFQYYREEENGRGNFPPRFSGLQFPNYSSELNVNALELDDSALYLCASSFGRTYEQYFGPGTRLTVT.

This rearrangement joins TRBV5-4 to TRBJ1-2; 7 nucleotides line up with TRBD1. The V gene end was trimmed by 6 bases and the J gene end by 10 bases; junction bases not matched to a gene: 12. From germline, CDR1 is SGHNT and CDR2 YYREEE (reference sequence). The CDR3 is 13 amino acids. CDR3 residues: CASTDKDRDDYTF. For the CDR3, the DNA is TGTGCCAGCACCGATAAAGACAGGGATGACTACACCTTC.

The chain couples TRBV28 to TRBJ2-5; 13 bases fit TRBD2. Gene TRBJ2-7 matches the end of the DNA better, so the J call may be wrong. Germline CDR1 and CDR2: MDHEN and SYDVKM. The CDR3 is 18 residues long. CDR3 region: CASSGTSGKILLSYEQYF. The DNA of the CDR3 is TGTGCCAGCAGTGGGACTAGCGGGAAAATACTCCTCTCCTACGAGCAGTACTTC.

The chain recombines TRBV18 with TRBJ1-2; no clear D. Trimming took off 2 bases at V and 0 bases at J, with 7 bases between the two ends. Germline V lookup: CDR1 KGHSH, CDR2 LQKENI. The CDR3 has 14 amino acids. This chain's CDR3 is CASSPYETNYGYTF. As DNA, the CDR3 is TGTGCCAGCTCACCATACGAGACTAACTATGGCTACACCTTC.

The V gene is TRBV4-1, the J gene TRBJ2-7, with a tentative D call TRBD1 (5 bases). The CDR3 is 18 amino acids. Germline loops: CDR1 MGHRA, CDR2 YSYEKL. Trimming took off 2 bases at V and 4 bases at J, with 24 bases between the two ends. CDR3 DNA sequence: TGCGCCAGCAGCCAATCATTATCGACAGCCACGGGTACTTACGAGCAGTACTTC. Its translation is CASSQSLSTATGTYEQYF.

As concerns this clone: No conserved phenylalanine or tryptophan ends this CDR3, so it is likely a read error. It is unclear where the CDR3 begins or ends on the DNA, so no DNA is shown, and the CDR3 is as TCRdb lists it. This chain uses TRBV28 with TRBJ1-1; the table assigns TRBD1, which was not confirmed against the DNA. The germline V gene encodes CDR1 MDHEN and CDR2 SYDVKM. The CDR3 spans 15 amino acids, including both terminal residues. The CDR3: CASSLFLFSSGGQRI.

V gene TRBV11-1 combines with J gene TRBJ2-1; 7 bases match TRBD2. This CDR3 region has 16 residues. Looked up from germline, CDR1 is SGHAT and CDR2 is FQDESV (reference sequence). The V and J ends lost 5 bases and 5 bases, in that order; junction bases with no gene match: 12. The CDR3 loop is CASSPSGGRRDNEQFF. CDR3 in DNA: TGTGCCAGCAGCCCCAGTGGCGGGAGAAGGGACAATGAGCAGTTCTTC.

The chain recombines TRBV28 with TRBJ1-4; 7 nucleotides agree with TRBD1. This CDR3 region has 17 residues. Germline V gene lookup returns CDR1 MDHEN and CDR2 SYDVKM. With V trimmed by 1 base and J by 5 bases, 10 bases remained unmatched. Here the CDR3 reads CASSLYGVGRGNEKLFF. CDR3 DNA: TGTGCCAGCAGTTTATACGGTGTCGGCAGGGGGAATGAAAAACTGTTTTTT.

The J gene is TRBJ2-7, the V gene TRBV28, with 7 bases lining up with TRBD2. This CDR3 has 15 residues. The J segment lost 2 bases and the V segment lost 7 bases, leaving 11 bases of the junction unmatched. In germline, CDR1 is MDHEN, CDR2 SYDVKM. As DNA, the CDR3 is TGTGCCAGCACCAATGGGGGGGAAGGGACCTACGAGCAGTACTTC. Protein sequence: CASTNGGEGTYEQYF.

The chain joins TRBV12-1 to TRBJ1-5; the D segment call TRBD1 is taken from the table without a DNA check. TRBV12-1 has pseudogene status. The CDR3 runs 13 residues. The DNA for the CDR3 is TGTGCCAGCAGGTCAGGCCTCAGTCAGCCCCAGCATTTT. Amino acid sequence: CASRSGLSQPQHF.

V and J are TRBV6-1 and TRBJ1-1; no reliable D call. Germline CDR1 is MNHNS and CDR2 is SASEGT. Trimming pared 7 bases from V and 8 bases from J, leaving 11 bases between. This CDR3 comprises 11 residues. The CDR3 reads CASTSDMEAFF. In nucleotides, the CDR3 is TGTGCCAGCACCTCCGACATGGAAGCTTTCTTT.

The CDR3 region has the DNA TGTGCCAGCAGCTTATCATCTCGGCAGGGAGGAAACACCATATATTTT. It specifies CASSLSSRQGGNTIYF. The chain combines TRBV7-3 with TRBJ1-3; weak D call: TRBD1 (5 bases). The CDR3 has 16 amino acids. Germline CDR1 is SGHTA and CDR2 is FQGTGA. V lost 2 bases to trimming and J lost 4 bases, with 15 bases between them. The whole variable domain, remainder taken from reference TRBV7-3 and TRBJ1-3, is GAGVSQTPSNKVTEKGKYVELRCDPISGHTALYWYRQSLGQGPEFLIYFQGTGAADDSGLPNDRFFAVRPEGSVSTLKIQRTERGDSAVYLCASSLSSRQGGNTIYFGEGSWLTVV.

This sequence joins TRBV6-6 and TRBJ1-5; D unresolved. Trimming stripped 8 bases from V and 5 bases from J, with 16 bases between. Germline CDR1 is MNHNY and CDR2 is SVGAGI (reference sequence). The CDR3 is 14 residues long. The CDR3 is CASSTGRSDQPQHF. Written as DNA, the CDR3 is TGTGCCAGCTCTACGGGTCGGTCGGATCAGCCCCAGCATTTT.

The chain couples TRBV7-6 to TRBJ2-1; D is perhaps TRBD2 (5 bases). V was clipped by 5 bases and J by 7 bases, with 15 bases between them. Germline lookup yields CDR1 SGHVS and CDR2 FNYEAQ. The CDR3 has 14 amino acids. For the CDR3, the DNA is TGTGCCAGCAGCGAACTCGGACGAGGGAATGAGCAGTTCTTC. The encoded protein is CASSELGRGNEQFF.

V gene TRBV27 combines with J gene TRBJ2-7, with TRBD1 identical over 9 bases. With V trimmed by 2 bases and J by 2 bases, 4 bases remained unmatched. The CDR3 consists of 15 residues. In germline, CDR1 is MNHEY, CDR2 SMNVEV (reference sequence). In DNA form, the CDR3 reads TGTGCCAGCAGTTTAAGGGGGACAGGGACCTACGAGCAGTACTTC. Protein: CASSLRGTGTYEQYF.

CDR3 sequence: CAISDTGGRLNTEAFF. CDR3 DNA: TGTGCCATCAGTGACACAGGGGGACGTCTGAACACTGAAGCTTTCTTT. This chain links TRBV10-3 with TRBJ1-1; 8 nucleotides line up with TRBD1. Germline CDR1 and CDR2: ENHRY and SYGVKD. The CDR3 sequence is 16 residues long. Losses at the gene ends were 3 bases for V and 0 bases for J; bases not matched to a gene: 6.

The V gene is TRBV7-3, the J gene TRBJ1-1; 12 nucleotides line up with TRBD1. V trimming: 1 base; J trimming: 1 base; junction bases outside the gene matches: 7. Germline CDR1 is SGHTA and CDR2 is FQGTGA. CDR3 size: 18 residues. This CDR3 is CASSLRGGQGAGNTEAFF. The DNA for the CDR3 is TGTGCCAGCAGCTTAAGAGGGGGACAGGGGGCAGGGAACACTGAAGCTTTCTTT.

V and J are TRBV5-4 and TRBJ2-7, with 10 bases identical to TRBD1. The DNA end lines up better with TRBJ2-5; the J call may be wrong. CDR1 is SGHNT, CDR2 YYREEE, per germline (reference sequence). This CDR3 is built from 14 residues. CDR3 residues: CASSLGTGEETQYF. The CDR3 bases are TGTGCCAGCAGCCTGGGGACAGGGGAAGAGACCCAGTACTTC.

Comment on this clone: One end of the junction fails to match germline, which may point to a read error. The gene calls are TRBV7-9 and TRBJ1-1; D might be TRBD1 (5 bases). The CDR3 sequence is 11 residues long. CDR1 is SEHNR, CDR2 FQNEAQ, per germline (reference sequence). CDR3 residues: CSSSGGGIAFF. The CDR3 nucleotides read TGTTCCAGCAGCGGGGGGGGTATTGCTTTCTTT.

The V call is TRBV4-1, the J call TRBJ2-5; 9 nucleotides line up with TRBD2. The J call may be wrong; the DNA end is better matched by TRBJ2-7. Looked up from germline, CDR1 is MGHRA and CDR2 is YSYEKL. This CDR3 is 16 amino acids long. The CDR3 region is CASSQDSSGISYEQYF. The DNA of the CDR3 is TGCGCCAGCAGCCAAGATTCTAGCGGGATCTCCTACGAGCAGTACTTC.

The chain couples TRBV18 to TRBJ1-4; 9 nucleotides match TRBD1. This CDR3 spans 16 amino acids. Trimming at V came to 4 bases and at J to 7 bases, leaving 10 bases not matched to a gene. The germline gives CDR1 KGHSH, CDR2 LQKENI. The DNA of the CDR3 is TGTGCCAGCTCACGAGTCGGGACAGGGAACGGTGAAAAACTGTTTTTT. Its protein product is CASSRVGTGNGEKLFF.

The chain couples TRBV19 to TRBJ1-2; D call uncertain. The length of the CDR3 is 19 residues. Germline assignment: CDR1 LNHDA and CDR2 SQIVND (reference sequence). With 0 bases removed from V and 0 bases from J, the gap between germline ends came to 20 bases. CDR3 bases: TGTGCCAGTAGTATAGATCGGGATGGGAAAGCAGGAGCTAACTATGGCTACACCTTC. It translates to CASSIDRDGKAGANYGYTF.

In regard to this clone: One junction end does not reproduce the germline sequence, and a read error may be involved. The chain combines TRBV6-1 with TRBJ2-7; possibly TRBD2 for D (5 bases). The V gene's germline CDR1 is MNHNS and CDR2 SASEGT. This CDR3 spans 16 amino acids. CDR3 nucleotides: TGTGCCAGCAGTGAAGCGCTAGCCCTAAACTTGGACTCCCAAGACTTC. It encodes CASSEALALNLDSQDF.

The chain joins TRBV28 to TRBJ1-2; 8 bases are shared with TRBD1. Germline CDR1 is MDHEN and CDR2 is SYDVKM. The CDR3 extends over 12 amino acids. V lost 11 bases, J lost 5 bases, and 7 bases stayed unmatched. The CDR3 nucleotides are TGTGCCGGACAGGGCTTTGAATATGGCTACACCTTC. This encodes CAGQGFEYGYTF.

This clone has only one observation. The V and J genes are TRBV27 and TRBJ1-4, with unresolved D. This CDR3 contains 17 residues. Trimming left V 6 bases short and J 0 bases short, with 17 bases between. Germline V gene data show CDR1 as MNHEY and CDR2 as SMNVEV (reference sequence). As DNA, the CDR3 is TGTGCCAGCAGCGGACGGGGAAACCGAGCAACTAATGAAAAACTGTTTTTT. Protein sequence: CASSGRGNRATNEKLFF.

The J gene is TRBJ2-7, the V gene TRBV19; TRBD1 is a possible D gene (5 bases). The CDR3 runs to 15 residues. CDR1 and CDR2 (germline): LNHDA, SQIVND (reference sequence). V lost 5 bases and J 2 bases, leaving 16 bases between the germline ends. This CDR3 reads CASSAPRADTYEQYF. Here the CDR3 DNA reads TGTGCCAGTAGTGCGCCCAGGGCTGATACCTACGAGCAGTACTTC. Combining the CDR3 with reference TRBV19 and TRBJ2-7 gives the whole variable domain DGGITQSPKYLFRKEGQNVTLSCEQNLNHDAMYWYRQDPGQGLRLIYYSQIVNDFQKGDIAEGYSVSREKKESFPLTVTSAQKNPTAFYLCASSAPRADTYEQYFGPGTRLTVT.